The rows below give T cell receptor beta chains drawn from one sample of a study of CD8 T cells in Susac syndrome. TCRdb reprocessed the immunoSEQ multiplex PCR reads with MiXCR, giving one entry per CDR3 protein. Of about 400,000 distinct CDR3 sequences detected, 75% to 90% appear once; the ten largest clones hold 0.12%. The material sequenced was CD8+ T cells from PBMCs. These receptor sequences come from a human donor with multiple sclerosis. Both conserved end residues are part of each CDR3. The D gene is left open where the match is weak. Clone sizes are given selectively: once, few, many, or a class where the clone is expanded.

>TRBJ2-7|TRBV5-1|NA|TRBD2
TGCGCCAGCAGCGCGTCTAGCGGGTCCTACGAGCAGTACTTC
CASSASSGSYEQYF
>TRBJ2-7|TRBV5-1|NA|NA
TGCGCCAGCAGCTTGGACGGGCAGGTTCTCTCCTACGAGCAGTACTTC
CASSLDGQVLSYEQYF
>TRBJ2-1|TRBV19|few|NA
TGTGCCAGTAGTGCGGGTGAGCAGTTCTTC
CASSAGEQFF
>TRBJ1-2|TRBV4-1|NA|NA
TGCGCCAGCAGCCACGAAGACAGTAACTATGGCTACACCTTC
CASSHEDSNYGYTF
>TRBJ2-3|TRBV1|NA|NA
TGCACCAGCAGCCAAGAGAAGAGACTAGCGGGGTCGACGACAGATACGCAGTATTTT
CTSSQEKRLAGSTTDTQYF
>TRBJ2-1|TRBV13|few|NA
TGTGCCAGCAGCTATCGTCGCCAACTAAACAATGAGCAGTTCTTC
CASSYRRQLNNEQFF
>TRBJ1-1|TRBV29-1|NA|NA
TGCAGCGTTCTTCTCCTGAACACTGAAGCTTTCTTT
CSVLLLNTEAFF
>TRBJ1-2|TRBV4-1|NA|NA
TGCGCCAGCAGCCAAGGACAGGCTTACTACACCTTC
CASSQGQAYYTF
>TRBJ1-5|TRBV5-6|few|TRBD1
TGTGCCAGCAGCTTGGCGACAGGGGAACTTTATAGCAATCAGCCCCAGCATTTT
CASSLATGELYSNQPQHF
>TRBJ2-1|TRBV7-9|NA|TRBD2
TGTGCCAGCAGCTTGCCGGGGGGGCACAATGAGCAGTTCTTC
CASSLPGGHNEQFF
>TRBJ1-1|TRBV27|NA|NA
TGTGCCAGCACCCAGACTTGGGGGCGGAACACTGAAGCTTTCTTT
CASTQTWGRNTEAFF
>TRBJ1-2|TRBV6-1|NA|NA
TGTGCCAGCAGTGTAGGGCAGGGTCTCTATGGCTACACCTTC
CASSVGQGLYGYTF
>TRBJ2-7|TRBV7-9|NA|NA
TGTGCCAGCAGCCCCGAAGTCCGGCAGGCAGCCTACGAGCAGTACTTC
CASSPEVRQAAYEQYF
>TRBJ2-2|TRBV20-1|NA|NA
TGCAGTGCTGGCAAGGGCCCCTTTTCTTGGGCGAACACCGGGGAGCTGTTTTTT
CSAGKGPFSWANTGELFF
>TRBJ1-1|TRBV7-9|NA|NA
TGTGCCAGCAGCACCGGGACGGTGGAGTGGGGCACTGAAGCTTTCTTT
CASSTGTVEWGTEAFF
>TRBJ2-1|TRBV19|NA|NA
TGTGCCAGTAGTATTGTTGCAGGGGACGGCAATGAGCAGTTCTTC
CASSIVAGDGNEQFF
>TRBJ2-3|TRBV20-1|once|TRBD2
TGCAGTGCTAGGGGACTAGCCCTTTCAGATACGCAGTATTTT
CSARGLALSDTQYF
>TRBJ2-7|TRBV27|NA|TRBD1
TGTGCCAGCAGTAGACAGGGTTCCTACGAGCAGTACTTC
CASSRQGSYEQYF
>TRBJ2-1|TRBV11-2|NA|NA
TGTGCCAGCAGCTTAGACCCGGGGGGCGAGGAGCAGTTCTTC
CASSLDPGGEEQFF
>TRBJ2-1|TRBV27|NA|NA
TGTGCCAGCAGTTTCCAAGATCCCTACAATGAGCAGTTCTTC
CASSFQDPYNEQFF
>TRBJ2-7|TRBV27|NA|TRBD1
TGTGCCAGCAGCCACGGACAGGGCATGACCTACGAGCAGTACTTC
CASSHGQGMTYEQYF
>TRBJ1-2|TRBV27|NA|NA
TGTGCCAGCAGCCGCGACAGAAGAGATGGCTACACCTTC
CASSRDRRDGYTF
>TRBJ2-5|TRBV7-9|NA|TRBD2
TGTGCCAGCAGCCCTCCCCCGCGGGAGCATCCCCAAGAGACCCAGTACTTC
CASSPPPREHPQETQYF
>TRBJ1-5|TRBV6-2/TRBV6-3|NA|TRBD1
TGTGCCAGCAGTTCCATCGACAGGGATTGGGTTAATAATCAGCCCCAGCATTTT
CASSSIDRDWVNNQPQHF
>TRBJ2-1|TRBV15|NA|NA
TGTGCCACCAGCAGAGATTCAGCTGAGCAGTTCTTC
CATSRDSAEQFF
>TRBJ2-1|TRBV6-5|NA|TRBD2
TGTGCCAGCAGTTCCCCCTCCCTAGCGGCATTATACAATGAGCAGTTCTTC
CASSSPSLAALYNEQFF
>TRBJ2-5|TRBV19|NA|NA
TGTGCCAGTAGCCCGTCCCCCCGGGGTTTAGGGGAGACCCAGTACTTC
CASSPSPRGLGETQYF
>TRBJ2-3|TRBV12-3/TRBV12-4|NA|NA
TGTGCCAGCAGTTTTGCCGCGGGGACTCCAGATACGCAGTATTTT
CASSFAAGTPDTQYF
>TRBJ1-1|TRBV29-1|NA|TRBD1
TGCAGCGTTGAAGACTGGGACAGGGGGCGCGTTGGAACTGAAGCTTTCTTT
CSVEDWDRGRVGTEAFF
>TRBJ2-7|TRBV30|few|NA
TGTGCCTGGTCCCTCGTATCCTACGAGCAGTACTTC
CAWSLVSYEQYF
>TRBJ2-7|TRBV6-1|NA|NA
TGTGCCAGCAGTACCCTTCCGACTCCTGAGGAGGAGCAGTACTTC
CASSTLPTPEEEQYF
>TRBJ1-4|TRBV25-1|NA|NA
TGTGCCAGCAGTGAATGGGATGAAAAACTGTTTTTT
CASSEWDEKLFF
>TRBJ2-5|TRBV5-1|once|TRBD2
TGCGCCAGCAGCTTCGGGACTAGCGGGGGAGGAGAGACCCAGTACTTC
CASSFGTSGGGETQYF
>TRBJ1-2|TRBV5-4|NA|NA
TGTGCCAGCAGCGGGTTCCCCGGGACTGATGGCTACACCTTC
CASSGFPGTDGYTF
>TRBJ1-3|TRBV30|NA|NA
TGTGCCTGGAGTTACAGCGGGAGCCCCTCTGGAAACACCATATATTTT
CAWSYSGSPSGNTIYF
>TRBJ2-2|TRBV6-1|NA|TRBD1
TGTGCCAGCAGTGAATGGATGGGGCCAGGGGGCGACACCGGGGAGCTGTTTTTT
CASSEWMGPGGDTGELFF
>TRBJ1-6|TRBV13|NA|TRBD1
TGTGCCAGCAGCTTAACGACAGGGGTATATAATTCACCCCTCCACTTT
CASSLTTGVYNSPLHF
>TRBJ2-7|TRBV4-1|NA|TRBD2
TGCGCCAGCAGCCATAAAAGCGGGGGGGCCAACGAGCAGTACTTC
CASSHKSGGANEQYF
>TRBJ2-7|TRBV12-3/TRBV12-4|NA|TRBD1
TGTGCCAGCAGTTCGCCGGACAGGGAAAACTACTACGAGCAGTACTTC
CASSSPDRENYYEQYF
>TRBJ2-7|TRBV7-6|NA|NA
TGTGCCAGCAGCCGGACTCAGGGTATTCAGAGCGAGCAGTACTTC
CASSRTQGIQSEQYF
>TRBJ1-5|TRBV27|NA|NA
TGTGCCAGCGGGGGACCAATAAATCAGCCCCAGCATTTT
CASGGPINQPQHF
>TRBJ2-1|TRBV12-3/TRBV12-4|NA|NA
TGTGCCAGCAGTGAGTGGGGAGACTACAATGAGCAGTTCTTC
CASSEWGDYNEQFF